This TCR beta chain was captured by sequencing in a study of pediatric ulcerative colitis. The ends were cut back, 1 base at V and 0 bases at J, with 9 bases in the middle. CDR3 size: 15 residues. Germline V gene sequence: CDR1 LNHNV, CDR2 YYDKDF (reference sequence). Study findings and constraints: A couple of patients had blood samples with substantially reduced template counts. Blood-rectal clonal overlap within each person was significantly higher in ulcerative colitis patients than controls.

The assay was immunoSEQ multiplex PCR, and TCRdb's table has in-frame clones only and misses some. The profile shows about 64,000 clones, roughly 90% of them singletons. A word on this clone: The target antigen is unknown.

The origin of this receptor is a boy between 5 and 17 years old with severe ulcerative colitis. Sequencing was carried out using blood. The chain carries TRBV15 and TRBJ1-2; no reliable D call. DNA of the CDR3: TGTGCCACCAGCAGAGCCCCGGACCCTAACTATGGCTACACCTTC. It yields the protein CATSRAPDPNYGYTF.